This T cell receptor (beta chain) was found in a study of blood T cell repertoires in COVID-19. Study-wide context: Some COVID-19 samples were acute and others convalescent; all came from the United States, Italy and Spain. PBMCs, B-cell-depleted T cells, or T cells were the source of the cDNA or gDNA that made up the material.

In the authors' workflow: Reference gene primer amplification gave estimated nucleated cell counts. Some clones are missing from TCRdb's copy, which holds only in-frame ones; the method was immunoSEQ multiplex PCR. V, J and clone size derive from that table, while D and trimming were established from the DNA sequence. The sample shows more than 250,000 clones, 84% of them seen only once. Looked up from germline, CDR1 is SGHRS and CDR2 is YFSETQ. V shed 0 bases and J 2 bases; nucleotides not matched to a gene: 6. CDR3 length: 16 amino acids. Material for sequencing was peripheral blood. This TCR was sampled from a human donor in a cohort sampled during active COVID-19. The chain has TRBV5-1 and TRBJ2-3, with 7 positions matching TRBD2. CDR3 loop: CASSLGSSGTTDTQYF. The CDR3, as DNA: TGCGCCAGCAGCTTGGGATCGAGCGGGACCACAGATACGCAGTATTTT.